A single sample is the source of the 14 T cell receptor beta chains below, sequenced in a study of shared clonotypes between healthy human individuals. Assay: immunoSEQ multiplex PCR; the TCRdb copy retains only in-frame clones and omits some. Among millions of clones listed, about 95% were seen once. Naive CD8 populations comprised CD45RO-negative cells positively selected for CCR7, excluding terminally differentiated effector memory CD45RA+ cells. Material for sequencing was naive CD8+ T cells sorted from blood. Receptor source: a man aged 18 to 29 in good health.

The V gene is TRBV10-2, the J gene TRBJ2-3; D is possibly TRBD1 (6 bases). Germline V gene sequence: CDR1 WSHSY, CDR2 SAAADI. The length of the CDR3 is 15 residues. Trimming shortened V by 10 bases and J by 3 bases, and 20 bases separated the two germline ends. CDR3 protein: CATSTTGPRTDTQYF. The CDR3 DNA is TGCGCCACCTCTACGACAGGCCCTAGGACAGATACGCAGTATTTT.

The chain combines TRBV28 with TRBJ2-3; D uncertain. Trimming shortened V by 4 bases and J by 2 bases, and 19 bases separated the two germline ends. Germline assignment: CDR1 MDHEN and CDR2 SYDVKM. This CDR3 spans 17 amino acids. The DNA for the CDR3 is TGTGCCAGCAGTTCTACCGAGATCAAGACACACACAGATACGCAGTATTTT. Protein sequence: CASSSTEIKTHTDTQYF.

The rearrangement links TRBV10-2 to TRBJ2-1; 8 bases fit TRBD2. V lost 6 bases and J lost 4; bases outside the gene matches: 5. CDR1 WSHSY and CDR2 SAAADI come from the germline V gene. The CDR3 runs 14 residues. CDR3 sequence reads: CASRPAGDYNEQFF. DNA for the CDR3: TGCGCCAGCAGACCAGCGGGAGATTACAATGAGCAGTTCTTC.

This rearrangement joins TRBV4-1 to TRBJ2-1; D gene unclear. The CDR3 totals 13 residues. The V end lost 6 bases, the J end lost 6 bases, and 12 bases lay between the germline ends. CDR1 MGHRA and CDR2 YSYEKL come from the germline V gene. The CDR3 region is CASSFPDLNEQFF. CDR3 DNA sequence: TGCGCCAGCAGTTTTCCGGACCTCAATGAGCAGTTCTTC.

The CDR3 loop reads CASSPTGGNTEAFF. The CDR3 DNA reads as TGCGCCAGCAGTCCAACAGGGGGGAACACTGAAGCTTTCTTT. The chain couples TRBV4-3 to TRBJ1-1; 8 nucleotides align to TRBD1. CDR3 length: 14 residues. CDR1 LGHNA and CDR2 YSLEER come from the germline V gene. V trimming: 6 bases; J trimming: 1 base; junction bases outside the gene matches: 4.

The chain recombines TRBV15 with TRBJ2-7; TRBD1 matches 9 bases. The CDR3 length is 12 residues. V lost 7 bases, J lost 6 bases, and 4 bases stayed unmatched. Germline CDR1 LNHNV, CDR2 YYDKDF (reference sequence). The CDR3 here is CATISTGGEQYF. In DNA, the CDR3 is TGTGCCACCATCTCGACAGGGGGCGAGCAGTACTTC.

This chain connects TRBV6-1 to TRBJ1-1; TRBD1 agrees at 11 bases. CDR3 length: 16 amino acids. Germline V gives CDR1 MNHNS, CDR2 SASEGT. V lost 2 bases and J lost 4; bases outside the gene matches: 6. CDR3 loop: CASSEPWTGGVTEAFF. In DNA, the CDR3 is TGTGCCAGCAGTGAACCGTGGACAGGGGGCGTCACTGAAGCTTTCTTT.

The chain has TRBV7-2 and TRBJ2-7; no reliable D call. The germline V gene has CDR1 SGHTA and CDR2 FQGNSA. Trimming took 4 bases from V and 4 from J, leaving 8 bases between them. The CDR3 contains 12 residues. CDR3 coding DNA: TGTGCCAGCAGCTACAACTGGTACGAGCAGTACTTC. Translating it yields CASSYNWYEQYF.

The chain is built from TRBV2 and TRBJ2-7; 10 bases match TRBD2. The CDR3 sequence is 16 residues long. The V segment lost 1 base and the J segment 1 base; nucleotides outside the gene matches: 4. Looked up from germline, CDR1 is SNHLY and CDR2 is FYNNEI. The CDR3 DNA reads as TGTGCCAGCAGTGAAGGGCCGGGACTAGCGTCCTACGAGCAGTACTTC. Protein: CASSEGPGLASYEQYF.

The chain employs TRBV28 and TRBJ2-3, with D tentatively TRBD2 (6 bases). Germline CDR1 reads MDHEN; CDR2 reads SYDVKM. CDR3 length equals 14 residues. V lost 2 bases and J 2 bases, leaving 8 bases between the germline ends. The CDR3 DNA sequence: TGTGCCAGCAGTTTAAGGACTAACACAGATACGCAGTATTTT. Translating it yields CASSLRTNTDTQYF.

This chain uses TRBV7-8 with TRBJ2-3, with D perhaps TRBD2 (5 bases). CDR3 length equals 13 residues. Germline-derived CDR1 and CDR2 are SGHVS and FQNEAQ. Deletions cut 5 bases from V and 1 base from J, with 7 bases between. The CDR3 loop reads CASSNGGTDTQYF. Written as DNA, the CDR3 is TGTGCCAGCAGCAACGGGGGCACAGATACGCAGTATTTT.

The rearrangement joins TRBV27 to TRBJ2-1; TRBD2 is a possible D gene (6 bases). Germline values: CDR1 MNHEY, CDR2 SMNVEV (reference sequence). V lost 2 bases and J lost 8, with 13 bases in between. The CDR3 is 14 residues long. The CDR3 is CASSLLLAPDEQFF. The DNA for the CDR3 is TGTGCCAGCAGTTTACTACTAGCTCCCGATGAGCAGTTCTTC.

The V gene is TRBV28, the J gene TRBJ2-5; D ambiguous. CDR1 is MDHEN, CDR2 SYDVKM, per germline. V was shortened by 4 bases and J by 0 bases, with 9 bases between the two germline ends. The CDR3 has 14 amino acids. CDR3 DNA sequence: TGTGCCAGCAGTTCCTCCGGGTACCAAGAGACCCAGTACTTC. This sequence encodes CASSSSGYQETQYF.

To note about this clone: The sample has other DNA sequences that encode this CDR3 too. This rearrangement joins TRBV19 to TRBJ2-1; D not resolved. The germline V and J ends were trimmed by 1 base and 7 bases, with 5 bases remaining between them. From germline, CDR1 is LNHDA and CDR2 SQIVND (reference sequence). This CDR3 comprises 12 residues. Written as DNA, the CDR3 is TGTGCCAGTAGTATAGGGGGAAATGAGCAGTTCTTC. This encodes CASSIGGNEQFF.